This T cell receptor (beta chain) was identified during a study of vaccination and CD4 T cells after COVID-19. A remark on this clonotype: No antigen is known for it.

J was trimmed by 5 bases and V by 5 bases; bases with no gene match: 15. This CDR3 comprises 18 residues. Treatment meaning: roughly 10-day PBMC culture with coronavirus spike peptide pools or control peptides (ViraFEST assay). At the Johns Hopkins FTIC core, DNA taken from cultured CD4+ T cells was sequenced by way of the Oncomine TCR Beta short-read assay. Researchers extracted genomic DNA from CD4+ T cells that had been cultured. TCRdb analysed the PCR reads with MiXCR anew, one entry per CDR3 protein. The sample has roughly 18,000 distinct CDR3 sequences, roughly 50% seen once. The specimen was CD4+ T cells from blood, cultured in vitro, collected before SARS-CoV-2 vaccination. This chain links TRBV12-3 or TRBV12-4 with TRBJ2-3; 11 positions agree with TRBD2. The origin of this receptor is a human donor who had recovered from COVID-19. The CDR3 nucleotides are TGTGCCAGCAGTCCGAGAGGTATAGCGGGAGGGCCAGGAGATACGCAGTATTTT. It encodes CASSPRGIAGGPGDTQYF.